This T cell receptor (beta chain) derives from a study of spatial heterogeneity in lung cancer. Study background: There were, on average, more than nine raw-read appearances for each unique TCR and UMI combination.

This clonotype has a count of ten or more. Germline CDR1 reads SGHRS; CDR2 reads YFSETQ. The CDR3 is 13 amino acids. Trimming stripped 0 bases from V and 1 base from J, with 4 bases between. Time point denoted: sample taken at primary tumor resection. Tumor, nontumor lung or frozen PBMC supplied whole RNA that was sequenced unsorted. The 65 or so donors had untreated early-stage non-small cell lung cancer. Every TCR cDNA molecule carried a tag that served as a unique molecular identifier. Each CDR3 protein gets one entry after TCRdb re-called the 5' RACE reads with MiXCR. The sample has around 7,700 distinct CDR3 sequences, 5% to 6% seen once.

Sequenced here: normal lung tissue next to the tumor, sampled at surgery. The sequence derives from a female donor with early-stage non-small cell lung cancer. This chain uses TRBV5-1 with TRBJ2-5; D unresolved. CDR3 nucleotide sequence: TGCGCCAGCAGCTTGGCCCCCCAAGAGACCCAGTACTTC. Translation: CASSLAPQETQYF.